This is a list of T cell receptor beta chains from one sample in a study of shared clonotypes between healthy human individuals. Produced via immunoSEQ multiplex PCR; TCRdb's table is partial and in-frame only. The sample lists about 2.3 million clones, under 95% occurring once. The sample was naive CD4+ T cells from PBMCs. These receptors were obtained from a man aged 18 to 30 in good health. Some clones in this sample may be carry-over from other donors' samples. Each CDR3 is given with its conserved first and last residue. The order of the fields is J gene, V gene, D gene, clone size, CDR3 DNA, CDR3 protein. A D gene is named only where the DNA matches it firmly. A row's size may be missing; if present it is once, few, many or a size class.

j_gene: TRBJ1-1; v_gene: TRBV10-3; d_gene: TRBD1; abundance: -; CDR3nt: TGTGCCATCAGTGAGTCGAGTCAGGGGGTCGCTGAAGCTTTCTTT; CDR3aa: CAISESSQGVAEAFF
j_gene: TRBJ2-7; v_gene: TRBV28; d_gene: -; abundance: -; CDR3nt: TGTGCCAGCAGTAAAGGCGGACGATCCCTCTTCTCCTACGAGCAGTACTTC; CDR3aa: CASSKGGRSLFSYEQYF
j_gene: TRBJ1-3; v_gene: TRBV5-1; d_gene: -; abundance: once; CDR3nt: TGCGCCAGCAGCTCCACAGGGAACTCTGGAAACACCATATATTTT; CDR3aa: CASSSTGNSGNTIYF
j_gene: TRBJ1-2; v_gene: TRBV27; d_gene: TRBD1; abundance: few; CDR3nt: TGTGCCAGCACGGACAGGGTTTCTGGCTACACCTTC; CDR3aa: CASTDRVSGYTF
j_gene: TRBJ2-1; v_gene: TRBV11-3; d_gene: TRBD1; abundance: -; CDR3nt: TGTGCCAGCAGCGCCGCGAGGGACAGGGGGTACAATGAGCAGTTCTTC; CDR3aa: CASSAARDRGYNEQFF
j_gene: TRBJ1-2; v_gene: TRBV9; d_gene: -; abundance: once; CDR3nt: TGTGCCAGCAGCGTAGCTGGAGGGTGGGCTAACTATGGCTACACCTTC; CDR3aa: CASSVAGGWANYGYTF
j_gene: TRBJ2-5; v_gene: TRBV10-3; d_gene: -; abundance: -; CDR3nt: TGTGCCATCAGTGAGTCACCGGGACAAGAGACCCAGTACTTC; CDR3aa: CAISESPGQETQYF
j_gene: TRBJ2-7; v_gene: TRBV28; d_gene: -; abundance: -; CDR3nt: TGTGCCAGCAGCTCCCTCGACATCTACGAGCAGTACTTC; CDR3aa: CASSSLDIYEQYF
j_gene: TRBJ2-3; v_gene: TRBV14; d_gene: -; abundance: -; CDR3nt: TGTGCCAGCAGCCAACAGGGAGCGGGCACAGATACGCAGTATTTT; CDR3aa: CASSQQGAGTDTQYF
j_gene: TRBJ1-1; v_gene: TRBV29-1; d_gene: -; abundance: -; CDR3nt: TGCAGCGTTGATCGGGGGCCCACTGAAGCTTTCTTT; CDR3aa: CSVDRGPTEAFF
j_gene: TRBJ1-5; v_gene: TRBV10-1; d_gene: TRBD1; abundance: -; CDR3nt: TGCGCCAGGCAGGACAGGGAGACAGAGAGTTATAGCAATCAGCCCCAGCATTTT; CDR3aa: CARQDRETESYSNQPQHF
j_gene: TRBJ1-5; v_gene: TRBV19; d_gene: -; abundance: -; CDR3nt: TGTGCCAGTAGTCTGGGGAGCAATCAGCCCCAGCATTTT; CDR3aa: CASSLGSNQPQHF
j_gene: TRBJ2-5; v_gene: TRBV28; d_gene: -; abundance: -; CDR3nt: TGTGCCAGCAGTCCCCGTGAGACCCAGTACTTC; CDR3aa: CASSPRETQYF
j_gene: TRBJ2-3; v_gene: TRBV6-5; d_gene: TRBD2; abundance: -; CDR3nt: TGTGCCAGCACTGCCTGGGGGGGAGAGGATACGCAGTATTTT; CDR3aa: CASTAWGGEDTQYF
j_gene: TRBJ1-4; v_gene: TRBV28; d_gene: -; abundance: -; CDR3nt: TGTGCCACCTCTAGGGCGGATGAAAAACTGTTTTTT; CDR3aa: CATSRADEKLFF
j_gene: TRBJ2-4; v_gene: TRBV5-6; d_gene: -; abundance: -; CDR3nt: TGTGCCAGCAGCGCAATGAGGGTCCTAGCCAAAAACATTCAGTACTTC; CDR3aa: CASSAMRVLAKNIQYF
j_gene: TRBJ2-7; v_gene: TRBV6-1; d_gene: TRBD1; abundance: -; CDR3nt: TGTGCCAGCCGACAATTGGGACAGGGGGTTCTCGAGCAGTACTTC; CDR3aa: CASRQLGQGVLEQYF
j_gene: TRBJ2-1; v_gene: TRBV5-1; d_gene: -; abundance: -; CDR3nt: TGCGCCAGCAGCCTCATCCCCGACAGAAACAATGAGCAGTTCTTC; CDR3aa: CASSLIPDRNNEQFF
j_gene: TRBJ2-2; v_gene: TRBV7-3; d_gene: -; abundance: -; CDR3nt: TGTGCCAGCAGCTTAGGGCAAATAGGGGAGCTGTTTTTT; CDR3aa: CASSLGQIGELFF
j_gene: TRBJ1-2; v_gene: TRBV19; d_gene: -; abundance: -; CDR3nt: TGTGCCAGTAGTATTCAACAGTTCTATGGCTACACCTTC; CDR3aa: CASSIQQFYGYTF
j_gene: TRBJ2-1; v_gene: TRBV4-2; d_gene: -; abundance: -; CDR3nt: TGTGCCAGCAGCCCAAGAGTAGAATCCTACAATGAGCAGTTCTTC; CDR3aa: CASSPRVESYNEQFF
j_gene: TRBJ1-4; v_gene: TRBV6-5; d_gene: TRBD1; abundance: -; CDR3nt: TGTGCCAGCAGACCAGGGACAGTCCGTAATGAAAAACTGTTTTTT; CDR3aa: CASRPGTVRNEKLFF
j_gene: TRBJ2-1; v_gene: TRBV7-3; d_gene: -; abundance: -; CDR3nt: TGTGCCAGCAGCTCCACATCCGACGGCGGTGGGCAGTTCTTC; CDR3aa: CASSSTSDGGGQFF
j_gene: TRBJ2-2; v_gene: TRBV14; d_gene: TRBD2; abundance: -; CDR3nt: TGTGCCAGCAGCCAAAGGACTAGCGGGAGGGCCCGAAACACCGGGGAGCTGTTTTTT; CDR3aa: CASSQRTSGRARNTGELFF
j_gene: TRBJ1-2; v_gene: TRBV6-5; d_gene: -; abundance: -; CDR3nt: TGTGCCAGCAGTTACTCTAGTGGGCAGGGAAGGTATGGCTACACCTTC; CDR3aa: CASSYSSGQGRYGYTF
j_gene: TRBJ1-2; v_gene: TRBV30; d_gene: -; abundance: -; CDR3nt: TGTGCCTGGAGCTTAAACGGGATCTATGGCTACACCTTC; CDR3aa: CAWSLNGIYGYTF
j_gene: TRBJ2-5; v_gene: TRBV6-1; d_gene: -; abundance: -; CDR3nt: TGTGCCAGCAGTCTCCGGGACGGGATTTGGGAGACCCAGTACTTC; CDR3aa: CASSLRDGIWETQYF
j_gene: TRBJ1-1; v_gene: TRBV5-4; d_gene: TRBD1; abundance: -; CDR3nt: TGTGCCAGCAGCCGCCTGGACAGGGAGCACACTGAAGCTTTCTTT; CDR3aa: CASSRLDREHTEAFF
j_gene: TRBJ1-5; v_gene: TRBV6-5; d_gene: -; abundance: -; CDR3nt: TGTGCCAGCAGTTACTCGCTCGGTGGGCCCCAGCATTTT; CDR3aa: CASSYSLGGPQHF